The clone carrying this T cell receptor beta chain was counted a few times. Its specificity is not known. The sample comes from a study of cytomegalovirus exposure and HLA in healthy donors. Turning to the study itself: Most donors, 81% of several hundred genotyped, fell in the Caucasian-associated ancestry cluster. The study, taken as a whole, reports: Using a false discovery rate of 0.05, a later analysis showed that 16,951 TCR beta sequences were associated with HLA alleles. Specificity for CMV antigens was confirmed in vitro for three of the CMV-associated chains.

PCR involved 60 Vbeta and 13 Jbeta primers. TCRdb's copy holds only in-frame clones and misses some; the assay was immunoSEQ multiplex PCR. Of fewer than 50,000 clones detected, around three fifths appear once; the ten largest clones hold 18%. Material: PBMCs. This receptor was taken from a man aged 45 to 65 in good health and CMV-seropositive.

CDR3 sequence: CAISAGGAGNEQFF. CDR3 in DNA: TGTGCCATCAGCGCAGGGGGCGCAGGGAATGAGCAGTTCTTC. The V call is TRBV10-3, the J call TRBJ2-1, with 8 bases lining up with TRBD1. CDR3 length: 14 residues. The germline V gene encodes CDR1 ENHRY and CDR2 SYGVKD. J gave up 7 bases and V 6 bases, and 8 bases lay outside the gene matches.